This T cell receptor (beta chain) was captured in a study of shared clonotypes between healthy human individuals (dated by TCRdb to the early 2020s). A note on the overall study: Three men and a couple of women, aged 18 to 49 years, made up the cohort. Different laboratories and diverse techniques were used to prepare libraries and sequence TCR repertoires, to increase sequencing depth and limit assay-specific biases. To estimate repertoire size and how much clonotype sharing occurs between individuals, the study deeply sequenced the blood TCR repertoires of five healthy adults. Leukapheresis yielded between about 0.94 and 8.9 billion PBMCs per donor. The paper's findings and limits, for the study overall: Pairwise subsampling indicated that sequencing depth was expected to affect the degree of clonotype sharing among donors. Only blood was sampled, and tissue TCR repertoires likely differ from those in blood. Because the study included a small number of donors, the genetic and exposure-history diversity represented was limited.

TCR CDR3 regions were amplified from genomic DNA by multiplex PCR using the deep immunoSEQ assay. Extracted genomic DNA from each cell subset was distributed evenly across all wells of several immunoSEQ 96-well plates, and each plate was treated as a replicate. Each replicate PCR for unsorted PBMC received 250 to 300 ng genomic DNA, equal to about 30,000 T cell genomes. Genomic DNA from unsorted PBMC was sequenced over ten immunoSEQ deep assay plates. Purified libraries were quantified with a Qubit 3.0 fluorometer, sized on a Bioanalyzer 2100, and re-quantified with the KAPA Library Quantification kit. Each immunoSEQ 96-well plate was sequenced on its own single-read 150-cycle Illumina NextSeq 550 flow cell. As for how the authors treated the data: Because the immunoSEQ output held only junctional sequences and lacked quality scores, the filtering could not match the filtering applied to full-length reads. Sequences were annotated with PyIR, a Python wrapper for IgBLAST v1.9, using IMGT germline references to assign V/J genes and CDR3. Any read was removed if the V/J assignment was weak (E-value above 1e-6), the CDR3 was missing, or the read contained stop codons, out-of-frame junctions, or ambiguous translated residues. V3J clonotypes were defined as sequences sharing an identical inferred V gene, J gene, and CDR3 amino acid sequence. The percentage overlap between two repertoires was calculated by dividing the number of shared unique clonotypes by the size of the smaller repertoire. Richness of each repertoire was evaluated using RTK rarefaction, the Chao1 estimator, and Recon v2.1 estimates of unobserved clonotypes. Drawn from immuneACCESS, this table holds only the in-frame rearrangements with V and J called that TCRdb kept. Clones are partly lost; checked studies trace under half to an unresolved V gene and leave the rest unexplained. That table supplies the V and J calls and clone size; D and trimming were determined from the DNA. The sample profile shows 400,000 to 500,000 clones; around 80% of them were found once. About 12% of the sample goes to the ten largest clones.

Healthy HIV-negative adults with no recently reported acute infections or vaccinations were included as donors. Only Caucasian adults living in Nashville, Tennessee, USA were represented among the donors. For unsorted samples, 90 million or so PBMCs were counted, and genomic DNA was extracted using the QIAamp DNA Blood Mini kit. Blood was obtained by leukapheresis, after which PBMCs were separated by Ficoll-Histopaque density gradient centrifugation and cryopreserved in liquid nitrogen vapor phase. Counted from cysteine to phenylalanine, this CDR3 has 16 amino acids. CDR3 DNA is the only sequence kept; it has 48 bases, read in frame from the first base. From V the trimming removes 6 bases and from J it removes 8 bases, while the gene matches leave 13 bases of the junction unaccounted for. As encoded in the germline V gene, CDR1 is SNHLY while CDR2 is FYNNEI. With respect to this clone: Its antigen is still unknown. Base quality data are lacking; no much larger clone is found one base away.

This clonotype was sampled from a woman aged 40 to 50 in good health. Some clones in this sample may be carry-over from other donors' samples. The sequenced sample was PBMCs. This receptor chain uses TRBV2 and TRBJ2-2, with 9 central nucleotides matching TRBD1. The bases are TGTGCCAGCAGGCAAAATCCGGGACAGGGAGGAGGGGAGCTGTTTTTT. Its product reads: CASRQNPGQGGGELFF.